This TCR beta chain was obtained from a study of blood T cells in healthy people across ages. Broader study findings: Getting older went along with TCR beta diversity per million T cells dropping roughly linearly.

This clonotype was detected only once. Its target is not known. A J-beta primer mix and a sample-barcoded 5' primer were used in a second PCR of about 7 to 11 cycles. Every sample returned 2.5 million or more CDR3-containing paired-end reads. TCRdb itself ran the 5' RACE reads through MiXCR, one entry per CDR3 protein. This sample carries more than 450,000 distinct CDR3 sequences, roughly a quarter of them seen once, and the ten largest clones take under 4.5%. The CDR3 extends over 12 amino acids. The germline V gene encodes CDR1 MDHEN and CDR2 SYDVKM. V was pared by 1 base and J by 7 bases, with 7 bases between. The sample was also linked to a second study, of T cells of mothers and their children.

The clonotype was recovered from a boy aged 2 to 9 in good health. The rearrangement joins TRBV28 to TRBJ1-2, with D possibly being TRBD1 (5 bases). Material: blood. Written as DNA, the CDR3 is TGTGCCAGCAGTTTATCGGGGGTTGGCTACACCTTC. As protein: CASSLSGVGYTF.